This TCR beta chain is from a study of blood T cell repertoires in COVID-19. About the research overall: Sites across the United States, Italy and Spain contributed samples from acute and convalescent COVID-19. PBMCs, B-cell-depleted T cells, or T cells provided the cDNA or gDNA that made up the material.

Original processing methods: By means of reference gene primer amplification, nucleated cell counts were estimated. The table came from immunoSEQ multiplex PCR; TCRdb's copy has only in-frame clones and leaves some out. From that table come the V and J calls and clone size; the DNA was used to work out D and trimming. The profile shows about 270,000 clones, around 87% of them singletons. Unmatched junction bases numbered 9, after V lost 2 bases and J lost 5 bases. Germline lookup yields CDR1 SGHTA and CDR2 FQGNSA. CDR3 length: 16 amino acids. The chain employs TRBV7-2 and TRBJ1-5, with 7 bases matching TRBD1. The source material was peripheral blood. The TCR was taken from a woman in her 50s with acute or convalescent COVID-19. The CDR3 coding sequence is TGTGCCAGCAGCTTATCCGCGGGACAGACTTATCAGCCCCAGCATTTT. It is translated as CASSLSAGQTYQPQHF.